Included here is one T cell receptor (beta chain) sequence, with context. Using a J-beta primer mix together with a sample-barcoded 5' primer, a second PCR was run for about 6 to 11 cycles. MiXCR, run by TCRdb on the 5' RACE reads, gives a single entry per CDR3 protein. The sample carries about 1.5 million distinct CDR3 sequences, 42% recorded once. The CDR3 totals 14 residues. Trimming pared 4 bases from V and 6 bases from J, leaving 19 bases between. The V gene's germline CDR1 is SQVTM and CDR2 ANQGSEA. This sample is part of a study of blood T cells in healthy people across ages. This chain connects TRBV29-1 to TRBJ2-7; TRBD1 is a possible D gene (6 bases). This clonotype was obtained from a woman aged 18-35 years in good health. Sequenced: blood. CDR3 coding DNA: TGCAGCGTTGCAAAACCGGGACAAGCGATCGAGCAGTACTTC. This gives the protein CSVAKPGQAIEQYF.